The 27 T cell receptor beta chains in this list originate from one sample, sequenced in a study of metastatic and nonmetastatic thyroid tumors. Prior to thyroid surgery, none of the patients had received any treatment. TCRdb re-called the PCR reads via MiXCR. The sample shows about 33,000 clones, approximately 10% of them seen only once. The sequenced material came from blood. Source of these receptors: a female donor with papillary thyroid cancer or a benign thyroid nodule (not recorded which). Some clones in this sample may be carry-over from other donors' samples.

This clone appeared many times. The CDR3 nucleotides read TGCAGTGCTGGCACAGGAAAGGGAGCGTATGGCTACACCTTC. This encodes CSAGTGKGAYGYTF. The chain joins TRBV20-1 to TRBJ1-2; D perhaps matches TRBD1 (5 bases). The CDR3 totals 14 residues. The V end was cut by 5 bases, the J end by 5 bases, with 18 bases between. Germline CDR1 DFQATT, CDR2 SNEGSKA (reference sequence).

This clone has ten or more counts. A read error may be the cause here, since a much bigger clone is one base away. The same CDR3 is also encoded by other DNA sequences in this sample. CDR3 in amino acids: CASSITQGARAEQFF. In nucleotides, the CDR3 is TGTGCCAGTAGTATCACACAGGGGGCGCGGGCTGAGCAGTTCTTC. The rearrangement joins TRBV19 to TRBJ2-1; 9 bases agree with TRBD1. The germline gives CDR1 LNHDA, CDR2 SQIVND (reference sequence). With 3 bases clipped from V and 9 bases from J, the junction kept 9 bases outside the gene matches. The CDR3 is 15 amino acids.

This clone occurred many times. This chain joins TRBV5-1 and TRBJ2-7; no clear D gene. The CDR3 covers 16 residues. The germline V gene has CDR1 SGHRS and CDR2 YFSETQ. V lost 0 bases and J lost 0, with 13 bases in between. CDR3 protein: CASSLAPDLSSYEQYF. In DNA, the CDR3 is TGCGCCAGCAGCTTGGCCCCCGACTTAAGCTCCTACGAGCAGTACTTC.

As for this clone: The junction shows a germline mismatch at one end, possibly a read error. This sample includes further DNA sequences coding for the same CDR3. The gene calls are TRBV19 and TRBJ1-5; tentative D call: TRBD1 (6 bases). Germline V gene lookup returns CDR1 LNHDA and CDR2 SQIVND (reference sequence). The CDR3 loop spans 16 amino acids. The CDR3 here is CASSIPTGNSNQPQHF. In DNA, the CDR3 is TGTGCCAGTAGTATACCCACAGGGAATAGCAATCAGCCCCAACATTTT.

With regard to this clone: This CDR3 fails to terminate in the conserved phenylalanine or tryptophan, so it likely reflects a read error. The V call is TRBV20-1, the J call TRBJ1-2; 8 bases are a match to TRBD1. Germline-derived CDR1 and CDR2 are DFQATT and SNEGSKA (reference sequence). The CDR3 is 16 amino acids. The CDR3 reads CSARDPTGGGHYAYTL. CDR3 bases: TGCAGTGCTAGAGATCCCACAGGGGGGGGTCACTATGCCTACACCTTG.

This clone occurred many times. This chain uses TRBV12-3 or TRBV12-4 with TRBJ2-5; no clear D gene. With 7 bases removed from V and 1 base from J, the gap between germline ends came to 13 bases. CDR3 size: 14 residues. The CDR3 nucleotides are TGTGCCAGCACGGGCTCACGGATCCAAGAGACCCAGTACTTC. Its protein is CASTGSRIQETQYF.

This clone was observed many times. This chain's CDR3 is CAISQGGNEKLFF. DNA for the CDR3: TGTGCCATCAGTCAGGGGGGGAATGAAAAACTGTTTTTT. The chain recombines TRBV10-3 with TRBJ1-4, with 7 bases lining up with TRBD1. CDR1 ENHRY and CDR2 SYGVKD come from the germline V gene. The CDR3 is 13 residues long. With V trimmed by 5 bases and J by 5 bases, 2 bases remained unmatched.

This clone showed up many times. One base away lies a much larger clone, so this may be a sequencing read error. In DNA, the CDR3 is TGTGCCTGGAGTTATGGAGGGGGGATTGAAGCTTTCTTT. Translation gives CAWSYGGGIEAFF. This chain links TRBV30 with TRBJ1-1; TRBD1 is a possible D gene (6 bases). Germline lookup yields CDR1 GTSNPN and CDR2 SVGIG (reference sequence). There are 13 residues in the CDR3. Trimming removed 2 bases at V and 7 bases at J, with 14 bases between.

This clone has a count of ten or more. The V and J genes are TRBV20-1 and TRBJ1-2; TRBD1 matches 7 bases. V was pared by 5 bases and J by 6 bases, with 12 bases of the junction left unmatched. CDR3 length equals 14 residues. Germline CDR1 is DFQATT and CDR2 is SNEGSKA (reference sequence). CDR3 nucleotide sequence: TGCAGTGCTCCCAAGTCCAGGGGGGGAGATGGCTACACCTTC. Encoded protein: CSAPKSRGGDGYTF.

This chain joins TRBV9 and TRBJ1-3, with 9 bases fitting TRBD1. Per germline, CDR1 SGDLS and CDR2 YYNGEE. The V gene end was trimmed by 0 bases and the J gene end by 6 bases; junction bases not matched to a gene: 4. This CDR3 spans 15 amino acids. This chain's CDR3 is CASSVGQGGQNTIYF. Here the CDR3 DNA reads TGTGCCAGCAGCGTAGGACAGGGGGGTCAAAACACCATATATTTT.

This clone appeared many times. The rearrangement uses TRBV7-6 and TRBJ2-1; TRBD2 matches at 9 bases. V was clipped by 1 base and J by 5 bases; unmatched bases: 9. The germline gives CDR1 SGHVS, CDR2 FNYEAQ. The CDR3 has 17 residues. CDR3 in amino acids: CASSLGVAGVRNNEQFF. The CDR3 coding sequence is TGTGCCAGCAGCTTAGGAGTAGCGGGAGTGAGGAACAATGAGCAGTTCTTC. Using reference TRBV7-6 and TRBJ2-1 for the parts outside the CDR3, the full variable domain is GAGVSQSPRYKVTKRGQDVALRCDPISGHVSLYWYRQALGQGPEFLTYFNYEAQQDKSGLPNDRFSAERPEGSISTLTIQRTEQRDSAMYRCASSLGVAGVRNNEQFFGPGTRLTVL.

This clone was detected ten times or more. The DNA for the CDR3 is TGTGCCTGGAGAAACCGCGACAGCTCCTACAATGAGCAGTTCTTC. Its protein is CAWRNRDSSYNEQFF. The gene calls are TRBV30 and TRBJ2-1; D is possibly TRBD1 (5 bases). There are 15 residues in the CDR3. V lost 3 bases, J lost 0 bases, and 12 bases lay in between. The germline gives CDR1 GTSNPN, CDR2 SVGIG (reference sequence).

CDR3 residues: CATSRSGSGTDTQYF. In DNA, the CDR3 is TGTGCCACCAGTCGTAGCGGATCGGGCACAGATACGCAGTATTTT. The V and J genes are TRBV24-1 and TRBJ2-3, with TRBD2 as a possible D gene (6 bases). The CDR3 length is 15 residues. With 6 bases removed from V and 1 base from J, the gap between germline ends came to 13 bases. The germline CDR1 and CDR2 sequences are KGHDR and SFDVKD.

In its sample, this clone was seen many times. V is TRBV12-3 or TRBV12-4 and J is TRBJ2-1, with 9 bases matching TRBD2. CDR3 length: 16 residues. J gave up 1 base and V 4 bases, and 5 bases lay outside the gene matches. The CDR3 here is CASSSSSGVSYNEQFF. CDR3 bases: TGTGCCAGCAGTTCCTCTAGCGGGGTTTCCTACAATGAGCAGTTCTTC.

The table lists this clone with a few counts. This may be a read error, as it is one base from a much larger clone. This chain joins TRBV29-1 and TRBJ2-2; tentatively, D is TRBD1 (6 bases). V lost 7 bases to trimming and J lost 2 bases, with 17 bases between them. Germline V gene sequence: CDR1 SQVTM, CDR2 ANQGSEA. The CDR3 contains 15 residues. DNA of the CDR3: TGCAGCGACCATTTGGGCAGGGGAAACACCGGGGAGCTGTTTTTT. It specifies CSDHLGRGNTGELFF.

Ten or more counts support this clone. This chain uses TRBV29-1 with TRBJ2-7, with 12 positions matching TRBD1. Germline V gene lookup returns CDR1 SQVTM and CDR2 ANQGSEA. V shed 1 base, J shed 10 bases, and the junction held 2 bases outside the gene matches. The CDR3 is made up of 12 amino acids. The CDR3 spells CSVEGDRGRQYF. The DNA for the CDR3 is TGCAGCGTTGAAGGGGACAGGGGGCGCCAGTACTTC.

The chain recombines TRBV5-1 with TRBJ2-5; D ambiguous. The germline CDR1 and CDR2 sequences are SGHRS and YFSETQ. The CDR3 consists of 11 residues. V lost 7 bases and J 5 bases, leaving 9 bases between the germline ends. CDR3 in DNA: TGCGCCAGCCGAAAAATGGAGACCCAGTACTTC. This translates into CASRKMETQYF.

This clone was seen many times. Since a much larger clone is just one base distant, this may be a read error. The same CDR3 also results from other DNA sequences found in this sample. The chain recombines TRBV6-1 with TRBJ1-1, with 7 bases lining up with TRBD1. CDR1 is MNHNS and CDR2 is SASEGT in the germline V gene. The CDR3 is made up of 13 amino acids. The CDR3 sequence: CASSQGDRTEAFF. CDR3 DNA sequence: TGTGCCAGCAGCCAGGGGGACCGCACTGAAGCCTTCTTT.

This clone was seen ten or more times. The chain couples TRBV6-1 to TRBJ1-2; D not certain. Germline values: CDR1 MNHNS, CDR2 SASEGT. The CDR3 is made up of 15 amino acids. The V and J ends lost 1 base and 2 bases respectively, with 11 bases between them. The CDR3 loop reads CASSEDGRSNYGYTF. In DNA, the CDR3 is TGTGCCAGCAGTGAAGACGGTCGTTCCAACTATGGCTACACCTTC.

This clone has ten or more counts. The rearrangement links TRBV18 to TRBJ2-7, with TRBD1 identical over 7 bases. Looked up from germline, CDR1 is KGHSH and CDR2 is LQKENI. The CDR3 is 13 residues long. V was clipped by 5 bases and J by 4 bases; unmatched bases: 5. CDR3 nucleotide sequence: TGTGCCAGCTCATCGGGACAGAGTTACGAGCAGTACTTC. Translating gives CASSSGQSYEQYF.

This clone occurred many times. The chain is built from TRBV7-2 and TRBJ2-2, with a tentative D call TRBD2 (5 bases). The germline V and J ends were trimmed by 2 bases and 4 bases, with 11 bases remaining between them. The germline V gene has CDR1 SGHTA and CDR2 FQGNSA. This CDR3 is built from 15 residues. In DNA, the CDR3 is TGTGCCAGCAGCTTATTGGCGGGCCCCACCGGGGAGCTGTTTTTT. It specifies CASSLLAGPTGELFF.

This clone was observed many times. The chain uses TRBV30 and TRBJ1-2; 9 nucleotides align to TRBD1. The germline CDR1 and CDR2 sequences are GTSNPN and SVGIG (reference sequence). The CDR3 is 15 residues long. J gave up 5 bases and V 4 bases, and 11 bases lay outside the gene matches. CDR3 region: CAWTLLGQGTYGYTF. CDR3 coding DNA: TGTGCCTGGACCCTTTTGGGACAGGGAACATATGGCTACACCTTC.

In its sample, this clone was seen many times. CDR3 coding DNA: TGTGCCAGCAGCTTATATACAAACACCGGGGAGCTGTTTTTT. The encoded protein is CASSLYTNTGELFF. The V call is TRBV11-2, the J call TRBJ2-2; no definite D call. Trimming took off 2 bases at V and 2 bases at J, with 6 bases between the two ends. Per the germline V gene, CDR1 is SGHAT and CDR2 is FQNNGV. The CDR3 has 14 residues.

As for this clone: Sequence at one end of the junction differs from germline and may be a read error. Within the sample, other DNA sequences also encode this same CDR3. V is TRBV20-1 and J is TRBJ2-2, with 8 bases matching TRBD2. Germline assignment: CDR1 DFQATT and CDR2 SNEGSKA (reference sequence). This CDR3 is 15 amino acids long. The CDR3 bases are TGCAGTGCAAGGGATTCCGGGAGGGACACCGGGGAGCTGTTTTTC. This sequence encodes CSARDSGRDTGELFF.

This clone came up many times. This sequence joins TRBV20-1 and TRBJ2-7; the D gene is possibly TRBD1 (6 bases). CDR1 is DFQATT, CDR2 SNEGSKA, per germline (reference sequence). This CDR3 region has 13 residues. The V end lost 3 bases, the J end lost 5 bases, and 14 bases lay between the germline ends. CDR3 nucleotides: TGCAGTGCTAGCGACCAGGGGAGCCACGAGCAGTACTTC. This codes for CSASDQGSHEQYF.

This clone was seen at least ten times. This chain uses TRBV28 with TRBJ2-5; 8 bases map to TRBD1. The CDR3 has 15 amino acids. Germline loops: CDR1 MDHEN, CDR2 SYDVKM. Losses at the gene ends were 4 bases for V and 5 bases for J; bases not matched to a gene: 9. Here the CDR3 reads CASSSNRGIGETQYF. In DNA, the CDR3 is TGTGCCAGCAGTTCAAACAGGGGGATCGGCGAGACCCAGTACTTC.

The chain is built from TRBV9 and TRBJ2-7, with unresolved D. The V and J ends lost 4 bases and 5 bases respectively, with 25 bases between them. The CDR3 is 17 amino acids. Germline loops: CDR1 SGDLS, CDR2 YYNGEE. CDR3 loop: CASSNRPSGGIFDEQYF. For the CDR3, the DNA is TGTGCCAGCAGCAACCGCCCCTCGGGTGGGATATTCGACGAGCAGTACTTC.